The T cell receptor beta chain described here comes from a study of T-cell memory formation after mild COVID-19. Libraries for TCRalpha and TCRbeta carried sample barcodes and unique molecular identifiers via 5'RACE. TCRdb reprocessed the 5' RACE reads via MiXCR and lists one record per CDR3 protein. This table has 550,000 to 650,000 distinct CDR3 sequences, 15% to 20% appearing once. Concerning this clonotype: Its antigen is currently unknown.

Overall study results and limits: Shrinking CD4+ clones were chiefly CM and EM; CD8+ ones were chiefly EMRA. CD4+ bias marked clones expanding day 15 to 37, unlike balanced contracting clones. Cross-reactive memory seemingly joined, as some responding clones were found in pre-infection memory.

The V and J ends lost 4 bases and 3 bases respectively, with 13 bases between them. CDR1 is SEHNR and CDR2 is FQNEAQ in the germline V gene (reference sequence). CDR3 length equals 14 residues. The chain has TRBV7-9 and TRBJ2-7; no reliable D call. Sequencing was carried out using PBMCs or a T cell subset sorted from them (not recorded which). The clonotype originates from an adult woman who had mild COVID-19 (a few samples of this study predate the infection). Cell type and time point are not known. The chain's CDR3 is CASSSAPGHYEQYF. CDR3 sequence (DNA): TGTGCCAGCAGCTCCGCCCCAGGTCACTACGAGCAGTACTTC.